This entry lists 7 T cell receptor beta chains sequenced from one sample in a study of T cell responses to AZD1222 COVID-19 vaccine. Assay used: immunoSEQ multiplex PCR; TCRdb lists only in-frame clones, some missing. The repertoire holds 80,000 or so clones, about three quarters seen once, with approximately 30% in the top ten. Sequences were derived from peripheral blood, sampled 28 days after the second dose of the MenACWY control vaccine. All receptors come from an adult who received the MenACWY meningococcal vaccine as a control.

The chain links TRBV23-1 to TRBJ1-5, with 10 nucleotides matching TRBD1. TRBV23-1 is classed as an ORF, of uncertain function. J lost 7 bases, V lost 3 bases, and 9 bases had no gene match. The CDR3 is 16 residues long. The chain's CDR3 is CASSQEGQGFGQPQHF. CDR3 nucleotide sequence: TGCGCCAGCAGTCAGGAGGGACAGGGGTTTGGACAGCCCCAGCATTTT.

This chain links TRBV7-9 with TRBJ1-2; TRBD1 is a possible D gene (6 bases). The CDR3 contains 13 residues. The germline CDR1 and CDR2 sequences are SEHNR and FQNEAQ (reference sequence). The V and J ends lost 1 base and 7 bases respectively, with 10 bases between them. The CDR3 protein is CASSLEGTSGYTF. Here the CDR3 DNA reads TGTGCCAGCAGCTTAGAAGGGACAAGTGGCTACACCTTC. The complete variable domain, with remaining parts taken from reference TRBV7-9 and TRBJ1-2, reads DTGVSQNPRHKITKRGQNVTFRCDPISEHNRLYWYRQTLGQGPEFLTYFQNEAQLEKSRLLSDRFSAERPKGSFSTLEIQRTEQGDSAMYLCASSLEGTSGYTFGSGTRLTVV.

The gene calls are TRBV5-4 and TRBJ1-6; D may be TRBD1 (5 bases). Germline-derived CDR1 and CDR2 are SGHNT and YYREEE (reference sequence). The CDR3 length is 14 residues. V lost 2 bases and J 6 bases, leaving 9 bases between the germline ends. The DNA for the CDR3 is TGTGCCAGCAGCTTCTCAGGGAGTAATTCACCCCTCCACTTT. This translates into CASSFSGSNSPLHF. Variable domain in full (rest from reference TRBV5-4 and TRBJ1-6): ETGVTQSPTHLIKTRGQQVTLRCSSQSGHNTVSWYQQALGQGPQFIFQYYREEENGRGNFPPRFSGLQFPNYSSELNVNALELDDSALYLCASSFSGSNSPLHFGNGTRLTVT.

The V call is TRBV19, the J call TRBJ2-7; 8 bases map to TRBD1. CDR1 LNHDA and CDR2 SQIVND come from the germline V gene (reference sequence). The CDR3 has 14 residues. V lost 11 bases to trimming and J lost 2 bases; unmatched junction nucleotides: 11. The CDR3 reads CASSPTGVPYEQYF. CDR3 nucleotides: TGTGCCTCATCCCCGACAGGGGTCCCCTACGAGCAGTACTTC.

The chain has TRBV5-1 and TRBJ1-3; possibly TRBD1 for D (5 bases). Germline V gene sequence: CDR1 SGHRS, CDR2 YFSETQ. V was shortened by 3 bases and J by 0 bases, with 10 bases between the two germline ends. The CDR3 length is 15 residues. The CDR3 region is CASSWGGASGNTIYF. The CDR3 nucleotides are TGCGCCAGCAGCTGGGGGGGTGCCTCTGGAAACACCATATATTTT.

In this sample, this clone turned up once. The CDR3 nucleotides are TGTGCCAGCTCCCCTGGGACAGGGCCCAATCAGCCCCAGCATTTT. Translation gives CASSPGTGPNQPQHF. The rearrangement links TRBV18 to TRBJ1-5; the match to TRBD1 covers 9 bases. The CDR3 length is 15 residues. Germline-derived CDR1 and CDR2 are KGHSH and LQKENI. V gave up 6 bases and J gave up 3 bases; unmatched junction bases: 6. Supplemented by reference TRBV18 and TRBJ1-5, the full variable domain reads NAGVMQNPRHLVRRRGQEARLRCSPMKGHSHVYWYRQLPEEGLKFMVYLQKENIIDESGMPKERFSAEFPKEGPSILRIQQVVRGDSAAYFCASSPGTGPNQPQHFGDGTRLSIL.

V and J are TRBV5-1 and TRBJ2-5, with 12 bases lining up with TRBD2. The CDR3 spans 16 residues. Germline assignment: CDR1 SGHRS and CDR2 YFSETQ. Trimming removed 0 bases from V and 1 base from J; junction bases left unmatched: 1. The DNA of the CDR3 is TGCGCCAGCAGCTTGGGACTAGCGGGAGCCCAAGAGACCCAGTACTTC. It translates to CASSLGLAGAQETQYF.